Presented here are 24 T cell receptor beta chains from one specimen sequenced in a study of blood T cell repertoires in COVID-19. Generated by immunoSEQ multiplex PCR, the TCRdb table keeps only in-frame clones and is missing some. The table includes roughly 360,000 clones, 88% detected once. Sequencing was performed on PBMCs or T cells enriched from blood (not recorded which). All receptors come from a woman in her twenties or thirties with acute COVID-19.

The CDR3 DNA follows: TGTGCCAGCAGCCAAGGGACTAGCGGGGGGGTATACAATGAGCAGTTCTTC. This gives the protein CASSQGTSGGVYNEQFF. This chain links TRBV4-2 with TRBJ2-1; 15 nucleotides match TRBD2. The CDR3 is 17 residues long. The germline V gene has CDR1 LGHNA and CDR2 YNFKEQ. V lost 1 base, J lost 4 bases, and 2 bases stayed unmatched.

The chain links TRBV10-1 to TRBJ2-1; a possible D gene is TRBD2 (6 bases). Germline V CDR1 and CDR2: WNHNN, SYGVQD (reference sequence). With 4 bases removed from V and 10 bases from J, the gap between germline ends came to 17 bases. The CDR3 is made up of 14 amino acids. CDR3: CASSVTSIKGEQFF. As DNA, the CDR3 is TGCGCCAGCAGTGTGACTAGTATTAAGGGCGAGCAGTTCTTC.

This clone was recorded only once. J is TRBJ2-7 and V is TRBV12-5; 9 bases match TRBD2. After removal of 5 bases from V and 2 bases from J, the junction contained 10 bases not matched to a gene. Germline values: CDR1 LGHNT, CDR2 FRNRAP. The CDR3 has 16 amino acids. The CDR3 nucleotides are TGTGCTAGTGGTACCGTAGCGGGGGATCTCGCCTACGAGCAGTACTTC. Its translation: CASGTVAGDLAYEQYF. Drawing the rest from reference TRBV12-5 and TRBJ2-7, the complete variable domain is DARVTQTPRHKVTEMGQEVTMRCQPILGHNTVFWYRQTMMQGLELLAYFRNRAPLDDSGMPKDRFSAEMPDATLATLKIQPSEPRDSAVYFCASGTVAGDLAYEQYFGPGTRLTVT.

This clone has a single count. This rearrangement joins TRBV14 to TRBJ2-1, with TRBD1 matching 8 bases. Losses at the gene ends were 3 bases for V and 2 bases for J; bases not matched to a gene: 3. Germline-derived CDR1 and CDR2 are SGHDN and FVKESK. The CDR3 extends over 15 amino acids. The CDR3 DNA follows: TGTGCCAGCAGCCAGACAGGGGAGCCCTACAATGAGCAGTTCTTC. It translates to CASSQTGEPYNEQFF.

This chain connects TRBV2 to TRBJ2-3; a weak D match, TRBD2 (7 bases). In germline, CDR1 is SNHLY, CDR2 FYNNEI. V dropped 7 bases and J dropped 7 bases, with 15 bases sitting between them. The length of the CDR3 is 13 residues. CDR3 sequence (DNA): TGTGCCAGCAAAGGGGGGGAGATTAATACGCAGTATTTT. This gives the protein CASKGGEINTQYF.

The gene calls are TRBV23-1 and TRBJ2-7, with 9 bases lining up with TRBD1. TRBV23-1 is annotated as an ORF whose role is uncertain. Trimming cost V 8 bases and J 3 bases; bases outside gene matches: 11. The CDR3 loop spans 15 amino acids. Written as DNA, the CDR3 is TGCGCCAGCGGTCCAAGGACAGGGGCCCTCTACGAGCAGTACTTC. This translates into CASGPRTGALYEQYF.

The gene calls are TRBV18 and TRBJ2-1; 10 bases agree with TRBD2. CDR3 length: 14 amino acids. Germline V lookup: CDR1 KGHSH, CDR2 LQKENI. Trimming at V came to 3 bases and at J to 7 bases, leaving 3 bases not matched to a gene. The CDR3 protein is CASSPSSGGNEQFF. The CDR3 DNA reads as TGTGCCAGCTCACCTTCTAGCGGGGGTAATGAGCAGTTCTTC.

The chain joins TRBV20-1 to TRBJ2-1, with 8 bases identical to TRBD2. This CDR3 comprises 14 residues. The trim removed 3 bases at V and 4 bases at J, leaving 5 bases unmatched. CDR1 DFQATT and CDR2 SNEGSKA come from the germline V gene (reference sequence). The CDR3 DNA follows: TGCAGTGCTAGTCGGGGGGGTCAGTACAATGAGCAGTTCTTC. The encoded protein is CSASRGGQYNEQFF.

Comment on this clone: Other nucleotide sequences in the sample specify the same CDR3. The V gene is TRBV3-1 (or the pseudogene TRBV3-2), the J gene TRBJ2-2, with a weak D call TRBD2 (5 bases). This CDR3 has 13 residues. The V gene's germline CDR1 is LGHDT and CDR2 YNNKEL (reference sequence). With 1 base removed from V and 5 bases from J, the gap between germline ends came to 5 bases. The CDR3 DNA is TGTGCCAGCAGCCAAGGAGGGACCGGGGAGCTGTTTTTT. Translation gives CASSQGGTGELFF.

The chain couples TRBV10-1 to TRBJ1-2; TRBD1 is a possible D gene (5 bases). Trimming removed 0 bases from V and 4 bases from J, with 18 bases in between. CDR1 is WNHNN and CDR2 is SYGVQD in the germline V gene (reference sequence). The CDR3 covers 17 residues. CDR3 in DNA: TGCGCCAGCAGTGAGTCTATCGGGACTGCCATAACCTATGGCTACACCTTC. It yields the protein CASSESIGTAITYGYTF.

This CDR3 is CASSYGGRYSYEQYF. In DNA form, the CDR3 reads TGTGCCAGCAGTTACGGTGGCAGATACTCCTACGAGCAGTACTTC. The rearrangement links TRBV6-5 to TRBJ2-7; D gene uncertain. The CDR3 is 15 amino acids. V lost 2 bases and J lost 0, with 11 bases in between. Germline CDR1 is MNHEY and CDR2 is SVGAGI.

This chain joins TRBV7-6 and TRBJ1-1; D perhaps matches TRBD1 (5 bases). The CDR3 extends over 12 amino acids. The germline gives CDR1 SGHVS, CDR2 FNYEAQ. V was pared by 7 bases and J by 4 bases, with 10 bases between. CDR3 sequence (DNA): TGTGCCAGCACGGGGGTGGGCACTGAAGCTTTCTTT. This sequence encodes CASTGVGTEAFF.

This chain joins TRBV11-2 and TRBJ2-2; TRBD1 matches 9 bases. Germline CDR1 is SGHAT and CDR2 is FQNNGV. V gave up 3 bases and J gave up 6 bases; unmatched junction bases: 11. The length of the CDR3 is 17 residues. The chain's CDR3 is CASSFRQGGDYPGELFF. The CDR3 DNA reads TGTGCCAGCAGCTTCCGACAGGGGGGAGACTACCCCGGGGAGCTGTTTTTT.

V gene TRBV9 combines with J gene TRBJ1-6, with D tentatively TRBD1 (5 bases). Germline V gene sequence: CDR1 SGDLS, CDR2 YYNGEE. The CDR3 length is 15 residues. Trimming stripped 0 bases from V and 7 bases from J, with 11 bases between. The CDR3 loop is CASSVAEGRNSPLHF. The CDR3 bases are TGTGCCAGCAGCGTAGCTGAGGGGAGGAATTCACCCCTCCACTTT.

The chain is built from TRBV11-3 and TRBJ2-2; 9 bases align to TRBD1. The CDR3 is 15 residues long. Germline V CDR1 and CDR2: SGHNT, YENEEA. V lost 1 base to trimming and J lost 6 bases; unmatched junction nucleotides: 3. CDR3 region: CASSLGGTGSGELFF. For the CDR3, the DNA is TGTGCCAGCAGCTTAGGCGGGACAGGGTCCGGGGAGCTGTTTTTT.

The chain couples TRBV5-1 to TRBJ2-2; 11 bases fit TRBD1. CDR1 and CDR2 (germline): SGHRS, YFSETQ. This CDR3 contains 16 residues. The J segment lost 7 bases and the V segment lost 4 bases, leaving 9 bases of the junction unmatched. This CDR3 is CASSVRDRGMGGELFF. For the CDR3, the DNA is TGCGCCAGCAGCGTCCGGGACAGGGGGATGGGCGGGGAGCTGTTTTTT. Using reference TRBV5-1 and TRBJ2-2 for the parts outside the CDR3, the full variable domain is KAGVTQTPRYLIKTRGQQVTLSCSPISGHRSVSWYQQTPGQGLQFLFEYFSETQRNKGNFPGRFSGRQFSNSRSEMNVSTLELGDSALYLCASSVRDRGMGGELFFGEGSRLTVL.

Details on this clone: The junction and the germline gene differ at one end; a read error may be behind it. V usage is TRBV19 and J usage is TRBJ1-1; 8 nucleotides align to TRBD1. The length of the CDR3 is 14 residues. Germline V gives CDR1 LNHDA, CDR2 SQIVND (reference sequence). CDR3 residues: CASRIDRGNTEAFF. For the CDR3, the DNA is TGTGCCAGTAGAATAGACAGGGGGAACACTGAAGCTTTCTTT. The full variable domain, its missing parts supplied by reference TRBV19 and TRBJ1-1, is DGGITQSPKYLFRKEGQNVTLSCEQNLNHDAMYWYRQDPGQGLRLIYYSQIVNDFQKGDIAEGYSVSREKKESFPLTVTSAQKNPTAFYLCASRIDRGNTEAFFGQGTRLTVV.

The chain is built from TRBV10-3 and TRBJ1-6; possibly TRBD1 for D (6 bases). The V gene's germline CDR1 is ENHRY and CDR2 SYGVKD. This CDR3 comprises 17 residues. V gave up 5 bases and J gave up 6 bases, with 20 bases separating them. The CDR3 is CAISNDRLESPNSPLHF. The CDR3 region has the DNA TGTGCCATCAGTAACGACAGGCTGGAGAGCCCTAATTCACCCCTCCACTTT.

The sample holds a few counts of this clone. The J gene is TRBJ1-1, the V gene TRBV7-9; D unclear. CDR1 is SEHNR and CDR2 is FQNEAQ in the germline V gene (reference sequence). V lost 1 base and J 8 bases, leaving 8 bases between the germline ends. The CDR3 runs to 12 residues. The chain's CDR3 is CASSLGSPEAFF. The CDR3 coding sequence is TGTGCCAGCAGCTTAGGGAGCCCCGAAGCTTTCTTT.

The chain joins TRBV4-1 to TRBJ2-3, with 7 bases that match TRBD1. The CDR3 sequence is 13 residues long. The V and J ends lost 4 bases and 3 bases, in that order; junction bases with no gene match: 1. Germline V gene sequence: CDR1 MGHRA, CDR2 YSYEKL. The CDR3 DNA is TGCGCCAGCAGCCCGGGACAGACAGATACGCAGTATTTT. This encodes CASSPGQTDTQYF.

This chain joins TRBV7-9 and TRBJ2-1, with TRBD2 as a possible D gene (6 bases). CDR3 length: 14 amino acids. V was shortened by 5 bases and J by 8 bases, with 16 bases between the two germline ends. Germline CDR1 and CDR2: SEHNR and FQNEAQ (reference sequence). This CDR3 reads CASSLSGSSDEQFF. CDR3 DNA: TGTGCCAGCAGCCTCTCCGGGAGTTCGGATGAGCAGTTCTTC.

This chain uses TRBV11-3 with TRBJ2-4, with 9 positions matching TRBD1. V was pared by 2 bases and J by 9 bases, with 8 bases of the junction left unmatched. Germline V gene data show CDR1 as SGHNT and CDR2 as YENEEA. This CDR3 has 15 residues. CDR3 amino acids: CASSLTGTGSGIQYF. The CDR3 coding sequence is TGTGCCAGCAGCTTAACTGGGACAGGGAGCGGCATTCAGTACTTC.

In nucleotides, the CDR3 is TGTGCCAGCATCAGAGGGGACTGGGGCACCGGGGAGCTGTTTTTT. As protein: CASIRGDWGTGELFF. The chain uses TRBV7-9 and TRBJ2-2, with a tentative D call TRBD2 (6 bases). The CDR3 consists of 15 residues. The V gene lost 7 bases and the J gene lost 4 bases, with 16 bases spanning the gap. Germline assignment: CDR1 SEHNR and CDR2 FQNEAQ (reference sequence).

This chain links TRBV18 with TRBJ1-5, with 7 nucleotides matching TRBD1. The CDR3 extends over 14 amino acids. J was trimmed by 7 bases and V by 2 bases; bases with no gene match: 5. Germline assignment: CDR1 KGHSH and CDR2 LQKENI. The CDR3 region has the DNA TGTGCCAGCTCACCAATCAGGGGGGAGCAGCCCCAGCATTTT. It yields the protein CASSPIRGEQPQHF.